The clone carrying this TCR beta chain was seen repeatedly, ten times or more. As yet, its antigen is unknown. The entry originates in a study of CD8+CD57+ T cells in acquired aplastic anemia. Profiling of TCR beta VDJ combinations and CDR3 sequences used genomic DNA as template. TCRdb re-derived calls from the reads in MiXCR, one entry per CDR3 protein. The sample records around 150,000 distinct CDR3 sequences, roughly 40% being singletons. Findings and limits, study-wide: Controls and patients did not differ significantly in CD8+ Simpson's diversity.

V was pared by 0 bases and J by 7 bases, with 0 bases of the junction left unmatched. This CDR3 comprises 14 residues. This sequence was found in a human donor in good health, serving as a control. What was sequenced was sorted CD4+, CD8+, or CD8+CD57+ T cells (not recorded which) from PBMCs. This sequence joins TRBV12-3 or TRBV12-4 and TRBJ1-5, with 10 bases that match TRBD1. For the CDR3, the DNA is TGTGCCAGCAGTTTAGCGGACAGGGGGCAGCCCCAGCATTTT. Amino acids: CASSLADRGQPQHF.